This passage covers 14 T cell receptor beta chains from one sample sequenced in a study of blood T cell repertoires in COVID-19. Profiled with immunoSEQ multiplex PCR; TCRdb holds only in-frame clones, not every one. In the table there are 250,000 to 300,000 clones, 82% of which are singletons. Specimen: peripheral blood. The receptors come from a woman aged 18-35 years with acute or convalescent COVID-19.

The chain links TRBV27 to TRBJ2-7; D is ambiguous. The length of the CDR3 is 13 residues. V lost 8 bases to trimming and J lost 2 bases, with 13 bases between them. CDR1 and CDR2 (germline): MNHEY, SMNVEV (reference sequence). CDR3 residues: CASHGPSPYEQYF. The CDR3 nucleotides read TGTGCCAGCCATGGCCCTAGTCCCTACGAGCAGTACTTC.

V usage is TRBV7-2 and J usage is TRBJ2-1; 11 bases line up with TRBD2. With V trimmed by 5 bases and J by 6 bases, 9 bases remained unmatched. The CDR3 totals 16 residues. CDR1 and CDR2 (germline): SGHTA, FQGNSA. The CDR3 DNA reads TGTGCCAGCAGCCCACCCCTAGCGGGAGGTGGCAATGAGCAGTTCTTC. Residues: CASSPPLAGGGNEQFF.

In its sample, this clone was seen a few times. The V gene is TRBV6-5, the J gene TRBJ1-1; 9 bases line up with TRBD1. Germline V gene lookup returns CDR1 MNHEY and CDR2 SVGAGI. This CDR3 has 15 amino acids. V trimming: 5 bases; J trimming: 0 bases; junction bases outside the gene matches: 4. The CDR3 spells CASSQWTGVNTEAFF. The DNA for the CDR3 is TGTGCCAGCAGTCAATGGACAGGGGTGAACACTGAAGCTTTCTTT.

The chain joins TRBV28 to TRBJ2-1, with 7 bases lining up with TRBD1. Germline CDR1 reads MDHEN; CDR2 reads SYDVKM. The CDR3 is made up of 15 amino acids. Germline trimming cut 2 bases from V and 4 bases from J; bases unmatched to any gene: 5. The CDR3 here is CASSLEGQPYNEQFF. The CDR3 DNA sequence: TGTGCCAGCAGTTTAGAGGGACAGCCTTACAATGAGCAGTTCTTC.

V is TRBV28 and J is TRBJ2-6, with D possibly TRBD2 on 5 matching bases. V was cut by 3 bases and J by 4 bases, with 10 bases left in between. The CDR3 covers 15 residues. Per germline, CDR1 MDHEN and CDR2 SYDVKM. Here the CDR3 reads CASSFSGSGANVLTF. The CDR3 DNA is TGTGCCAGCAGTTTTTCGGGGTCCGGGGCCAACGTCCTGACTTTC. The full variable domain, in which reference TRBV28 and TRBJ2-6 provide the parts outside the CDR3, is DVKVTQSSRYLVKRTGEKVFLECVQDMDHENMFWYRQDPGLGLRLIYFSYDVKMKEKGDIPEGYSVSREKKERFSLILESASTNQTSMYLCASSFSGSGANVLTFGAGSRLTVL.

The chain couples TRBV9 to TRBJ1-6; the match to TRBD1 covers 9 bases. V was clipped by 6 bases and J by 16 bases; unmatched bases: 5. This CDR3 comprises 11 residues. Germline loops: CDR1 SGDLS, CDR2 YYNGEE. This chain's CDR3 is CASTSGQGLHF. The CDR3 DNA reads TGTGCCAGCACCTCCGGACAGGGGCTCCACTTT.

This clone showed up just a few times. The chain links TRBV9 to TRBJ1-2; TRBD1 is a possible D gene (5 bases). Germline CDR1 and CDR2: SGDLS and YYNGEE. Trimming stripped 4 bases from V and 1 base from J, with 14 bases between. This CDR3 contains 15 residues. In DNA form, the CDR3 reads TGTGCCAGCAGCTCCCACCCGGGACTTAACTATGGCTACACCTTC. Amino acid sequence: CASSSHPGLNYGYTF.

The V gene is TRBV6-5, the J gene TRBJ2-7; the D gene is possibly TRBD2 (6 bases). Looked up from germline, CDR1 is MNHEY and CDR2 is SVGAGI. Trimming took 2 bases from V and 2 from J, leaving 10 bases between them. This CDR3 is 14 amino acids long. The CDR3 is CASSYTGGTYEQYF. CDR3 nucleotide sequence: TGTGCCAGCAGTTACACCGGGGGAACCTACGAGCAGTACTTC.

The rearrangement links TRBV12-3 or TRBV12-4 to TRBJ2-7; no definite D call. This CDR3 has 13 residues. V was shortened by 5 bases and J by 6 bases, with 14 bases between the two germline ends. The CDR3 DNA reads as TGTGCCAGCAGTCTAGACCGAGGATTCGAGCAGTACTTC. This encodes CASSLDRGFEQYF.

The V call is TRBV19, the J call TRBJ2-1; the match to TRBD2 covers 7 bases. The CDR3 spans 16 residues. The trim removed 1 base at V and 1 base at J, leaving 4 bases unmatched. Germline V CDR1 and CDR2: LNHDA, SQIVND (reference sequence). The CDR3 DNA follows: TGTGCCAGTAGTATAGTCATCGGGAGGTCCTACAATGAGCAGTTCTTC. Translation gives CASSIVIGRSYNEQFF.

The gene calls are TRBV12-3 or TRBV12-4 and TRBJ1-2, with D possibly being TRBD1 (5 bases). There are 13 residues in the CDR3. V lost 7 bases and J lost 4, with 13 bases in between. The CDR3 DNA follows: TGTGCCAGCACGTTTCAGGGTGCCTATGGCTACACCTTC. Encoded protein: CASTFQGAYGYTF.

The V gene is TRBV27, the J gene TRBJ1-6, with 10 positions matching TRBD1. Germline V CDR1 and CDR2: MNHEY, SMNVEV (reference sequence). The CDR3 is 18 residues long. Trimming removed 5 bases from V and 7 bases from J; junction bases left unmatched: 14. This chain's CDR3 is CASSPKMFSDRGNSPLHF. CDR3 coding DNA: TGTGCCAGCAGTCCTAAAATGTTTTCGGACAGGGGGAATTCACCCCTCCACTTT.

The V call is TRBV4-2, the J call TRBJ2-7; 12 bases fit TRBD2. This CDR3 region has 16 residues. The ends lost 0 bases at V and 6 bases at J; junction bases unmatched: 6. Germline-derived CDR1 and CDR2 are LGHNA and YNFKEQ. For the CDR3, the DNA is TGTGCCAGCAGCCAAGATACTAGCGGGAGGCCCGGCGAGCAGTACTTC. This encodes CASSQDTSGRPGEQYF.

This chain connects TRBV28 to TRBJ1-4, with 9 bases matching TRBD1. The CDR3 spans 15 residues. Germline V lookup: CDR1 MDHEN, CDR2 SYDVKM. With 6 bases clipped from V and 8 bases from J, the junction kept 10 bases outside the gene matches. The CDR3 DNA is TGTGCCAGCAGCTCCGCCGGGACAGGGTACGAAAAACTGTTTTTT. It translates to CASSSAGTGYEKLFF.